A selection of T cell receptor beta chains follows, all from one sample in a study of T-cell memory formation after mild COVID-19. In TCRdb, the 5' RACE reads were re-called with MiXCR into one record per CDR3 protein. The table includes about 440,000 distinct CDR3 sequences, about 19% detected once. Sequenced: PBMCs or a T cell subset sorted from them (not recorded which). These receptor sequences come from an adult woman who had mild COVID-19 (a few samples of this study predate the infection). Cell type and time point are not known. Both conserved end residues are part of each CDR3. The D gene is left open where the match is weak. Expanded clones are given a class, and other clones once, few, many or no size at all.

>TRBJ1-4|15|NA|NA|TRBV30
TGTGCCTGGAGTGTAATTGGGGGACAAAGCGAAAAACTGTTTTTT
CAWSVIGGQSEKLFF
>TRBJ1-1|15|TRBD1|many|TRBV2
TGTGCCAGCAGTGGTCTTCCAGGGGGGAGCACTGAAGCTTTCTTT
CASSGLPGGSTEAFF
>TRBJ1-5|15|NA|NA|TRBV5-1
TGCGCCAGCAGCTTGGGGCTTTCAGGTAATCAGCCCCAGCATTTT
CASSLGLSGNQPQHF
>TRBJ2-6|18|TRBD1|few|TRBV5-1
TGCGCCAGCAGCTTGGCCGGGACAGGGGGCACTGGGGCCAACGTCCTGACTTTC
CASSLAGTGGTGANVLTF
>TRBJ2-7|14|NA|NA|TRBV12-3/TRBV12-4
TGTGCCAGCAGCCCTTGGACAGACTCCTACGAGCAGTACTTC
CASSPWTDSYEQYF
>TRBJ2-7|14|TRBD2|NA|TRBV5-1
TGCGCCAGCACGGGGACTAGCGCCTCCTACGAGCAGTACTTC
CASTGTSASYEQYF
>TRBJ2-5|15|NA|few|TRBV20-1
TGCAGTGCTAGGAACCCGGGGGCGGTCCAAGAGACCCAGTACTTC
CSARNPGAVQETQYF
>TRBJ1-1|11|NA|few|TRBV6-6
TGTTCTCTAGCCCCGAACACTGAAGCTTTCTTT
CSLAPNTEAFF
>TRBJ1-2|12|NA|NA|TRBV29-1
TGCAGCGTTGATAACCCCAACAGTGGCTACACCTTC
CSVDNPNSGYTF
>TRBJ2-1|16|TRBD2|few|TRBV24-1
TGTGCCACCAGTGACCACTCTAGCGGGGAGTACAATGAGCAGTTCTTC
CATSDHSSGEYNEQFF
>TRBJ1-2|14|TRBD1|NA|TRBV7-9
TGTGCCAGCAGCTTAGCTGCAGGGGGCCATGGCTACACCTTC
CASSLAAGGHGYTF
>TRBJ1-3|14|NA|few|TRBV5-5
TGTGCCAGCAGCGGGCGGACATCCGGAAACACCATATATTTT
CASSGRTSGNTIYF
>TRBJ2-3|15|NA|few|TRBV6-6
TGTGCCAGCAGTTACTCGATAGGGGCGGTAGATACGCAGTATTTT
CASSYSIGAVDTQYF
>TRBJ1-3|13|NA|few|TRBV12-3/TRBV12-4
TGTGCCACCCTACAGGCGGGAGGAAACACCATATATTTT
CATLQAGGNTIYF
>TRBJ1-2|15|TRBD1|NA|TRBV27
TGTGCCAGCAGTGGGGCAGGGGGCGCCTACTATGGCTACACCTTC
CASSGAGGAYYGYTF
>TRBJ1-4|15|NA|few|TRBV6-6
TGTGCCAGCAGCCACCGTGGCAGTACTAATGAAAAACTGTTTTTT
CASSHRGSTNEKLFF
>TRBJ2-5|16|NA|few|TRBV4-2
TGTGCCAGCAGCCATGGGGGCGGACTAGTCCAAGAGACCCAGTACTTC
CASSHGGGLVQETQYF
>TRBJ1-3|15|TRBD1|few|TRBV12-3/TRBV12-4
TGTGCCAGCAGTTTGTACAGGGGCTCTGGAAACACCATATATTTT
CASSLYRGSGNTIYF
>TRBJ2-7|14|NA|NA|TRBV6-2/TRBV6-3
TGTGCCAGCAGACGGGACTCACCTGCCTACGAGCAGTACTTC
CASRRDSPAYEQYF
>TRBJ1-5|14|NA|many|TRBV24-1
TGTGCCACCTCCAAGCGGGGGACGAATCAGCCCCAGCATTTT
CATSKRGTNQPQHF
>TRBJ1-2|12|NA|few|TRBV7-9
TGTGCCAGCAGCTTTAACAACTATGGCTACACCTTC
CASSFNNYGYTF
>TRBJ2-2|15|NA|many|TRBV4-2
TGTGCCAGCAGCCAAGAGTGGGGGAACACCGGGGAGCTGTTTTTT
CASSQEWGNTGELFF
>TRBJ2-3|16|TRBD2|few|TRBV5-1
TGCGCCAGCAGCTTCGGGAGCGGGAGGAGCACAGATACGCAGTATTTT
CASSFGSGRSTDTQYF
>TRBJ2-5|17|TRBD2|NA|TRBV5-6
TGTGCCAGCAGCGTGGATACGACTAGCGGGAGTGGTGAGACCCAGTACTTC
CASSVDTTSGSGETQYF
>TRBJ2-1|14|NA|NA|TRBV12-3/TRBV12-4
TGTGCCAGCAGTTTAATAAAGGGGGTGAATGAGCAGTTCTTC
CASSLIKGVNEQFF
>TRBJ1-2|14|NA|NA|TRBV2
TGTGCCAGCAGTGTCGCAGGGAACTACTATGGCTACACCTTC
CASSVAGNYYGYTF
>TRBJ2-2|16|TRBD2|NA|TRBV7-8
TGTGCCAGCAGCCCCGGGGGGGCAGGGGACACCGGGGAGCTGTTTTTT
CASSPGGAGDTGELFF
>TRBJ1-5|16|TRBD1|many|TRBV20-1
TGCAGTGCGAGGGACAGGGGAATTTTCGGCAATCAGCCCCAGCATTTT
CSARDRGIFGNQPQHF
>TRBJ1-4|17|TRBD1|NA|TRBV6-6
TGTGCCAGCAGTTACCGGGCCCCGGGACAGGGAGGTGAAAAACTGTTTTTT
CASSYRAPGQGGEKLFF
>TRBJ1-2|17|NA|few|TRBV21-1
TGTGCCAGCAGCAAAATGGGAGAGACAGAGGATTTCTATGGCTACACCTTC
CASSKMGETEDFYGYTF
>TRBJ2-7|14|NA|NA|TRBV6-5
TGTGCCAGCAGTTACTCTCAGGGGCGGTCCGAGCAGTACTTC
CASSYSQGRSEQYF
>TRBJ1-1|14|NA|NA|TRBV3-1
TGTGCCAGCAGCCCAAGCGAGGGGCACGCTGAAGCTTTCTTT
CASSPSEGHAEAFF
>TRBJ2-1|15|NA|few|TRBV9
TGTGCCAGCAGCGAGGGGTGGGGCGAATACAATGAGCAGTTCTTC
CASSEGWGEYNEQFF
>TRBJ1-2|14|NA|few|TRBV4-1
TGCGCCAGCAGCTTAGAACCGGGTCCGCTTGGCTACACCTTC
CASSLEPGPLGYTF
>TRBJ2-7|18|TRBD2|few|TRBV7-2
TGTGCCAGCAGCTCTCGGGGGACTAGCGGGAGGTGGTCCTACGAGCAGTACTTC
CASSSRGTSGRWSYEQYF